Listed below are T cell receptor beta chains from one sample, sequenced in a study of human T cells and chemical hapten exposure. A single record per CDR3 protein comes from TCRdb applying MiXCR to the RACE reads. Among 40,000 to 65,000 distinct CDR3 sequences listed, 11% were seen once. The starting material was whole blood, obtained in connection with sensitization to the hapten diphenylcyclopropenone (DPC). The receptors were sampled from a woman aged 40 to 49 with alopecia areata. Some clones in this sample may be carry-over from other donors' samples. Each CDR3 is given with its conserved first and last residue. The order of the fields is D gene, V gene, J gene, clone size, CDR3 protein, CDR3 DNA. A D gene is named only where the DNA matches it firmly. Clone size, where shown, is once, few, many, or a class for clones that have expanded.

D gene: TRBD2; V gene: TRBV4-2; J gene: TRBJ2-7; clone size: few; CDR3 protein: CASSQVGREAEQYF; CDR3 DNA: TGTGCCAGCAGCCAAGTGGGGCGGGAGGCCGAGCAGTACTTC
D gene: TRBD1; V gene: TRBV3-1; J gene: TRBJ2-1; clone size: many; CDR3 protein: CASSQDRGGQAYNEQFF; CDR3 DNA: TGTGCCAGCAGCCAAGATCGTGGAGGACAGGCCTACAATGAGCAGTTCTTC
D gene: -; V gene: TRBV3-1; J gene: TRBJ2-3; clone size: few; CDR3 protein: CASSPGLDTQYF; CDR3 DNA: TGTGCCAGCAGCCCGGGACTAGATACGCAGTATTTT
D gene: -; V gene: TRBV2; J gene: TRBJ2-7; clone size: -; CDR3 protein: CASSSPGRGQYF; CDR3 DNA: TGTGCCAGCAGTTCACCTGGACGGGGGCAGTACTTC
D gene: -; V gene: TRBV28; J gene: TRBJ1-5; clone size: few; CDR3 protein: CASRKGYSNQPQHF; CDR3 DNA: TGTGCCAGCAGGAAGGGTTATAGCAATCAGCCCCAGCATTTT
D gene: -; V gene: TRBV28; J gene: TRBJ1-1; clone size: -; CDR3 protein: CASSLLDTEAFF; CDR3 DNA: TGTGCCAGCAGTTTATTGGACACTGAAGCTTTCTTT
D gene: -; V gene: TRBV19; J gene: TRBJ1-4; clone size: many; CDR3 protein: CASSISQGDEKLFF; CDR3 DNA: TGTGCCAGTAGTATTAGTCAGGGTGATGAAAAACTGTTTTTT
D gene: -; V gene: TRBV28; J gene: TRBJ1-6; clone size: few; CDR3 protein: CASNPANSPLHF; CDR3 DNA: TGTGCCAGCAACCCGGCTAATTCACCCCTCCACTTT
D gene: TRBD2; V gene: TRBV6-2/TRBV6-3; J gene: TRBJ2-3; clone size: -; CDR3 protein: CASSYGETSGSTDTQYF; CDR3 DNA: TGTGCCAGCAGTTACGGAGAGACTAGCGGTAGCACAGATACGCAGTATTTT
D gene: -; V gene: TRBV10-3; J gene: TRBJ2-7; clone size: many; CDR3 protein: CAISGSQESYEQYF; CDR3 DNA: TGTGCCATCAGTGGCTCACAGGAGTCCTACGAGCAGTACTTC
D gene: -; V gene: TRBV11-2; J gene: TRBJ1-3; clone size: many; CDR3 protein: CASSLGIGRDTIYF; CDR3 DNA: TGTGCCAGCAGCTTAGGGATCGGGCGGGACACCATATATTTT
D gene: TRBD1; V gene: TRBV19; J gene: TRBJ1-5; clone size: -; CDR3 protein: CASDIQGVINQPQHF; CDR3 DNA: TGTGCCAGCGATATACAGGGGGTGATCAACCAGCCCCAGCATTTT
D gene: -; V gene: TRBV29-1; J gene: TRBJ1-1; clone size: many; CDR3 protein: CSVVRHTSAEAFF; CDR3 DNA: TGCAGCGTTGTCAGGCATACCTCCGCTGAAGCTTTCTTT
D gene: -; V gene: TRBV7-8; J gene: TRBJ2-7; clone size: many; CDR3 protein: CASSQTTHSSIPYEQYF; CDR3 DNA: TGTGCCAGCAGCCAAACCACACACAGTTCGATCCCCTACGAGCAGTACTTC
D gene: -; V gene: TRBV4-1; J gene: TRBJ1-5; clone size: few; CDR3 protein: CASSPNRGQPQHF; CDR3 DNA: TGCGCCAGCAGCCCAAACCGGGGACAGCCCCAGCATTTT
D gene: -; V gene: TRBV7-2; J gene: TRBJ2-1; clone size: -; CDR3 protein: CASSLALGMGEQFF; CDR3 DNA: TGTGCCAGCAGCTTAGCGCTGGGCATGGGTGAGCAGTTCTTC
D gene: -; V gene: TRBV5-4; J gene: TRBJ2-7; clone size: few; CDR3 protein: CASSLGTSPNLISIYEQYF; CDR3 DNA: TGTGCCAGCAGCCTCGGGACTTCCCCAAACCTCATCTCGATCTACGAGCAGTACTTC
D gene: -; V gene: TRBV7-8; J gene: TRBJ1-5; clone size: few; CDR3 protein: CASSLGPEGNQPQHF; CDR3 DNA: TGTGCCAGCAGCTTAGGTCCAGAAGGCAATCAGCCCCAGCATTTT
D gene: TRBD1; V gene: TRBV20-1; J gene: TRBJ2-2; clone size: few; CDR3 protein: CSARRTGENTGELFF; CDR3 DNA: TGCAGTGCTAGGCGAACAGGGGAGAACACCGGGGAGCTGTTTTTT
D gene: -; V gene: TRBV7-3; J gene: TRBJ2-5; clone size: -; CDR3 protein: CASSQGGTQETQYF; CDR3 DNA: TGTGCCAGCAGCCAAGGGGGAACCCAAGAGACCCAGTACTTC
D gene: -; V gene: TRBV28; J gene: TRBJ2-1; clone size: -; CDR3 protein: CASISYNEQFF; CDR3 DNA: TGTGCCAGCATTAGTTACAATGAGCAGTTCTTC
D gene: -; V gene: TRBV5-1; J gene: TRBJ2-3; clone size: few; CDR3 protein: CASSLVTGSDTQYF; CDR3 DNA: TGCGCCAGCAGCTTGGTTACAGGGTCAGATACGCAGTATTTT
D gene: -; V gene: TRBV27; J gene: TRBJ1-1; clone size: many; CDR3 protein: CASSLGGHGTLKRVRRDTEAFF; CDR3 DNA: TGTGCCAGCAGTTTAGGCGGACACGGAACACTGAAGCGAGTTAGAAGGGACACTGAAGCTTTCTTT
D gene: -; V gene: TRBV28; J gene: TRBJ1-1; clone size: many; CDR3 protein: CASSFGGTNTEAFF; CDR3 DNA: TGTGCCAGCAGTTTCGGGGGTACGAACACTGAAGCTTTCTTT
D gene: -; V gene: TRBV5-1; J gene: TRBJ1-1; clone size: many; CDR3 protein: CASSLGGSGMTNTEAFF; CDR3 DNA: TGCGCCAGCAGCTTGGGGGGCTCAGGGATGACGAACACTGAAGCTTTCTTT
D gene: -; V gene: TRBV10-3; J gene: TRBJ2-1; clone size: few; CDR3 protein: CASTPSTSSSYNEQFF; CDR3 DNA: TGTGCCAGTACCCCGTCTACTTCCAGCTCCTACAATGAGCAGTTCTTC
D gene: -; V gene: TRBV29-1; J gene: TRBJ2-4; clone size: -; CDR3 protein: CSVEDPGTSKNIQYF; CDR3 DNA: TGCAGCGTTGAAGATCCGGGCACCTCCAAAAACATTCAGTACTTC
D gene: -; V gene: TRBV29-1; J gene: TRBJ2-3; clone size: few; CDR3 protein: CSVESQSTDTQYF; CDR3 DNA: TGCAGCGTTGAATCGCAGAGCACAGATACGCAGTATTTT
D gene: TRBD1; V gene: TRBV12-3/TRBV12-4; J gene: TRBJ2-1; clone size: many; CDR3 protein: CASSLYRGLDEQFF; CDR3 DNA: TGTGCCAGCAGTTTATATAGGGGGCTGGATGAGCAGTTCTTC
D gene: TRBD1; V gene: TRBV24-1; J gene: TRBJ2-3; clone size: few; CDR3 protein: CATSDSGTERTDTQYF; CDR3 DNA: TGTGCCACCAGTGACTCCGGGACAGAACGCACAGATACGCAGTATTTT
D gene: TRBD1; V gene: TRBV7-2; J gene: TRBJ1-6; clone size: many; CDR3 protein: CASSPIGQGESPLHF; CDR3 DNA: TGTGCCAGCAGCCCAATCGGACAGGGAGAGTCACCCCTCCACTTT
D gene: -; V gene: TRBV29-1; J gene: TRBJ2-5; clone size: many; CDR3 protein: CSGRVTGGQQETQYF; CDR3 DNA: TGCAGCGGTAGGGTCACAGGAGGCCAACAAGAGACCCAGTACTTC
D gene: -; V gene: TRBV30; J gene: TRBJ2-1; clone size: -; CDR3 protein: CASRSHSGLIHNEQFF; CDR3 DNA: TGTGCCAGCCGTTCCCACAGCGGCTTGATCCACAATGAGCAGTTCTTC
D gene: TRBD1; V gene: TRBV6-6; J gene: TRBJ1-6; clone size: once; CDR3 protein: CASSSGGDRRPHF; CDR3 DNA: TGTGCCAGCAGTTCAGGGGGCGACCGGAGGCCCCACTTT
D gene: -; V gene: TRBV4-3; J gene: TRBJ1-4; clone size: few; CDR3 protein: CASSRIGRDEKLFF; CDR3 DNA: TGCGCCAGCAGCCGGATAGGGAGGGATGAAAAACTGTTTTTT
D gene: -; V gene: TRBV20-1; J gene: TRBJ2-3; clone size: -; CDR3 protein: CSARIPSTDTQYF; CDR3 DNA: TGCAGTGCCCGAATCCCTAGCACAGATACGCAGTATTTT
D gene: -; V gene: TRBV29-1; J gene: TRBJ1-2; clone size: many; CDR3 protein: CSAPGRGVYGYTF; CDR3 DNA: TGCAGCGCCCCCGGACGGGGGGTCTATGGCTACACCTTC
D gene: TRBD1; V gene: TRBV6-1; J gene: TRBJ1-3; clone size: -; CDR3 protein: CASSEVQGANGNTIYF; CDR3 DNA: TGTGCCAGCAGTGAAGTTCAGGGGGCGAACGGAAACACCATATATTTT
D gene: -; V gene: TRBV6-6; J gene: TRBJ2-3; clone size: -; CDR3 protein: CASSQTSLTDTQYF; CDR3 DNA: TGTGCCAGCAGTCAAACTAGCCTCACAGATACGCAGTATTTT
D gene: -; V gene: TRBV7-8; J gene: TRBJ1-3; clone size: few; CDR3 protein: CASSPGLGGGSGNTIYF; CDR3 DNA: TGTGCCAGCAGCCCCGGGTTGGGAGGAGGGTCTGGAAACACCATATATTTT
D gene: -; V gene: TRBV3-1; J gene: TRBJ2-5; clone size: -; CDR3 protein: CASTTGEARETQYF; CDR3 DNA: TGTGCCAGCACTACGGGGGAGGCCCGAGAGACCCAGTACTTC
D gene: -; V gene: TRBV11-2; J gene: TRBJ1-1; clone size: -; CDR3 protein: CASSLDRPFTAFF; CDR3 DNA: TGTGCCAGCAGCTTAGATCGACCGTTTACAGCTTTCTTT
D gene: TRBD1; V gene: TRBV20-1; J gene: TRBJ1-4; clone size: -; CDR3 protein: CSAREARGRGNEKLFF; CDR3 DNA: TGCAGTGCTAGAGAGGCAAGGGGCAGGGGGAACGAAAAACTGTTTTTT
D gene: -; V gene: TRBV20-1; J gene: TRBJ1-6; clone size: -; CDR3 protein: CSAPSTGSYNSPLHF; CDR3 DNA: TGCAGTGCACCAAGCACAGGCTCCTATAATTCACCCCTCCACTTT
D gene: TRBD1; V gene: TRBV28; J gene: TRBJ1-5; clone size: many; CDR3 protein: CASINGQGAYQPQHF; CDR3 DNA: TGTGCCAGCATTAATGGACAGGGGGCCTATCAGCCCCAGCATTTT
D gene: -; V gene: TRBV27; J gene: TRBJ1-5; clone size: many; CDR3 protein: CASWPLWPQHF; CDR3 DNA: TGTGCCAGCTGGCCTCTATGGCCCCAGCATTTT
D gene: -; V gene: TRBV12-3/TRBV12-4; J gene: TRBJ1-6; clone size: -; CDR3 protein: CASSLYNSPLHF; CDR3 DNA: TGTGCCAGCAGTTTATATAATTCACCCCTCCACTTT
D gene: -; V gene: TRBV11-3; J gene: TRBJ2-3; clone size: few; CDR3 protein: CASSSGERASSTDTQYF; CDR3 DNA: TGTGCCAGCAGCTCGGGGGAGCGCGCCTCTAGCACAGATACGCAGTATTTT
D gene: -; V gene: TRBV6-2/TRBV6-3; J gene: TRBJ2-7; clone size: many; CDR3 protein: CASRQTVSYEQYF; CDR3 DNA: TGTGCCAGCAGGCAGACAGTCTCCTACGAGCAGTACTTC
D gene: -; V gene: TRBV7-2; J gene: TRBJ1-2; clone size: many; CDR3 protein: CASSGWTDDSYGYTF; CDR3 DNA: TGTGCCAGCAGCGGATGGACGGATGATTCTTATGGCTACACCTTC
D gene: -; V gene: TRBV4-3; J gene: TRBJ1-5; clone size: -; CDR3 protein: CASSQSYPTNQPQHF; CDR3 DNA: TGCGCCAGCAGCCAATCCTATCCAACCAATCAGCCCCAGCATTTT
D gene: -; V gene: TRBV3-1; J gene: TRBJ2-7; clone size: few; CDR3 protein: CASSQVPTKPEQYF; CDR3 DNA: TGTGCCAGCAGCCAAGTTCCTACCAAACCCGAGCAGTACTTC
D gene: TRBD1; V gene: TRBV28; J gene: TRBJ2-1; clone size: many; CDR3 protein: CASSSTGTLSYNEQFF; CDR3 DNA: TGTGCCAGCAGTTCGACAGGGACCCTTTCCTACAATGAGCAGTTCTTC
D gene: -; V gene: TRBV10-3; J gene: TRBJ2-5; clone size: many; CDR3 protein: CAVGPQETQYF; CDR3 DNA: TGTGCCGTGGGGCCCCAAGAGACCCAGTACTTC
D gene: -; V gene: TRBV5-6; J gene: TRBJ1-2; clone size: -; CDR3 protein: CASSRRQHHANYGYTF; CDR3 DNA: TGTGCCAGCAGCAGACGACAGCACCACGCTAACTATGGCTACACCTTC
D gene: TRBD1; V gene: TRBV7-8; J gene: TRBJ2-7; clone size: -; CDR3 protein: CASSPGTGVYEQYF; CDR3 DNA: TGTGCCAGCAGCCCCGGGACAGGGGTCTACGAGCAGTACTTC
D gene: -; V gene: TRBV7-8; J gene: TRBJ1-5; clone size: few; CDR3 protein: CASALAPTEHQPQHF; CDR3 DNA: TGTGCCAGCGCCCTTGCTCCGACAGAGCATCAGCCCCAGCATTTT
D gene: TRBD1; V gene: TRBV7-9; J gene: TRBJ2-1; clone size: many; CDR3 protein: CASSLAWLQGAGNEQFF; CDR3 DNA: TGTGCCAGCAGCTTAGCCTGGCTACAGGGGGCGGGTAATGAGCAGTTCTTC